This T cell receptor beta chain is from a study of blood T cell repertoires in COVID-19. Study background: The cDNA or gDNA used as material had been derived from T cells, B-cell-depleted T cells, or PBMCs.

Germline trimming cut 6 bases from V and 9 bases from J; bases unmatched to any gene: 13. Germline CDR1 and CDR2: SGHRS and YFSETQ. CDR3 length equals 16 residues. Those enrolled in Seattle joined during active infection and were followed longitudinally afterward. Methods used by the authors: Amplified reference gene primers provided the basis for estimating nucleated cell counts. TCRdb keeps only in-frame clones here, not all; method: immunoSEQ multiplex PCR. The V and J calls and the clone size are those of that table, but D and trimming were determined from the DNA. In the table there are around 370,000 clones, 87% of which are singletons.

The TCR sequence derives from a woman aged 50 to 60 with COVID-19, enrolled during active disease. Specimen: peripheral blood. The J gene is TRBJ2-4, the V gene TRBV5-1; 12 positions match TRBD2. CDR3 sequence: CASTPRASGRASIQYF. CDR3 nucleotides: TGCGCCAGCACCCCCAGGGCTAGCGGGAGGGCCAGCATTCAGTACTTC.